One and the same sample provided the 14 T cell receptor beta chains below, sequenced in a study of OX40 agonist ivuxolimab in advanced cancers. Produced via immunoSEQ multiplex PCR; TCRdb's table is partial and in-frame only. The data contain 6,500 to 8,000 clones, about 80% of them seen just once; the ten biggest clones take up 15% to 20%. Sequenced material: CD4+ or CD8+ T cells sorted from blood, taken in a trial of the OX40 agonist ivuxolimab. The receptor source for this set is an adult with an advanced solid tumor such as melanoma, head and neck, liver or kidney cancer.

The CDR3 here is CASSSTAEAFF. CDR3 nucleotide sequence: TGCGCCAGCAGCTCGACAGCTGAAGCTTTCTTT. This chain uses TRBV5-1 with TRBJ1-1, with D maybe TRBD1 (5 bases). V was shortened by 3 bases and J by 6 bases, with 6 bases between the two germline ends. This CDR3 is built from 11 residues. CDR1 and CDR2 from the germline V gene are SGHRS and YFSETQ.

V gene TRBV15 combines with J gene TRBJ1-1; D not resolved. Germline CDR1 and CDR2: LNHNV and YYDKDF (reference sequence). The V end lost 0 bases, the J end lost 4 bases, and 3 bases lay between the germline ends. This CDR3 has 12 amino acids. CDR3: CATSRDLTEAFF. The CDR3 coding sequence is TGTGCCACCAGCAGAGACCTCACTGAAGCTTTCTTT.

V usage is TRBV4-3 and J usage is TRBJ1-3; possible D gene TRBD1, 6 bases. Germline CDR1 and CDR2: LGHNA and YSLEER. Trimming removed 0 bases at V and 4 bases at J, with 13 bases between. The length of the CDR3 is 16 residues. CDR3 DNA sequence: TGCGCCAGCAGCCAAGATTCGGGGGGGCACGGAAACACCATATATTTT. Its protein is CASSQDSGGHGNTIYF.

This clone occurred a few times. The chain combines TRBV5-1 with TRBJ2-2; TRBD2 matches at 8 bases. This CDR3 region has 18 residues. V was clipped by 0 bases and J by 0 bases; unmatched bases: 7. Germline V gives CDR1 SGHRS, CDR2 YFSETQ. CDR3 DNA sequence: TGCGCCAGCAGCTTGGCCTGGCGGGGGGTGTCGAACACCGGGGAGCTGTTTTTT. Protein sequence: CASSLAWRGVSNTGELFF.

The rearrangement joins TRBV5-6 to TRBJ2-2; possible D gene TRBD1, 6 bases. The V gene lost 1 base and the J gene lost 0 bases, with 10 bases spanning the gap. CDR1 SGHDT and CDR2 YYEEEE come from the germline V gene. CDR3 length: 16 amino acids. The CDR3 nucleotides read TGTGCCAGCAGCTTGAAGGGACATCCGAACACCGGGGAGCTGTTTTTT. Its protein is CASSLKGHPNTGELFF.

V is TRBV2 and J is TRBJ2-7, with 9 bases that match TRBD1. Losses at the gene ends were 7 bases for V and 2 bases for J; bases not matched to a gene: 15. The germline gives CDR1 SNHLY, CDR2 FYNNEI. The CDR3 is 17 residues long. Written as DNA, the CDR3 is TGTGCCAGCAAAGGAATTTTACTGGACAGGGGAACCTACGAGCAGTACTTC. Translation gives CASKGILLDRGTYEQYF.

This rearrangement joins TRBV29-1 to TRBJ2-7; TRBD1 is a possible D gene (5 bases). CDR1 is SQVTM and CDR2 is ANQGSEA in the germline V gene. The ends were cut back, 7 bases at V and 3 bases at J, with 13 bases in the middle. The CDR3 runs to 12 residues. The CDR3 coding sequence is TGCAGCGGTAAGACAGCAGTCTACGAGCAGTACTTC. Protein product: CSGKTAVYEQYF.

This clone has just one count. This sequence joins TRBV2 and TRBJ2-5, with 8 bases identical to TRBD2. V dropped 6 bases and J dropped 4; count of bases not matched to a gene: 16. The length of the CDR3 is 17 residues. CDR1 is SNHLY, CDR2 FYNNEI, per germline. The CDR3 region has the DNA TGTGCCAGCAGCGCCGTATGGCGGGGGGTGATGGGAGAGACCCAGTACTTC. Encoded protein: CASSAVWRGVMGETQYF.

The rearrangement uses TRBV2 and TRBJ1-2, with a tentative D call TRBD1 (6 bases). The CDR3 length is 10 residues. Germline V gives CDR1 SNHLY, CDR2 FYNNEI. The V end lost 9 bases, the J end lost 8 bases, and 10 bases lay between the germline ends. The CDR3 loop is CASTGLGYTF. The CDR3, as DNA: TGTGCCAGTACAGGGTTGGGCTACACCTTC.

This chain links TRBV18 with TRBJ2-3, with D perhaps TRBD1 (5 bases). Trimming left V 4 bases short and J 1 base short, with 9 bases between. The CDR3 runs 14 residues. Germline loops: CDR1 KGHSH, CDR2 LQKENI. The CDR3 DNA is TGTGCCAGCTCACTTACAGGCGGCACAGATACGCAGTATTTT. It specifies CASSLTGGTDTQYF.

CDR3 nucleotides: TGCGCCAGCAGCCTTGGACAGGGCGAGAAGACCCAGTACTTC. It yields the protein CASSLGQGEKTQYF. V gene TRBV5-1 combines with J gene TRBJ2-5, with 8 positions matching TRBD1. CDR1 is SGHRS and CDR2 is YFSETQ in the germline V gene. The ends lost 4 bases at V and 6 bases at J; junction bases unmatched: 8. The CDR3 loop spans 14 amino acids.

This clone is classed as large. The rearrangement uses TRBV9 and TRBJ2-5; no firm D call. The CDR3 length is 14 residues. V lost 0 bases to trimming and J lost 0 bases, with 6 bases between them. The germline gives CDR1 SGDLS, CDR2 YYNGEE. The CDR3 sequence is CASSVGSNQETQYF. The CDR3 DNA reads as TGTGCCAGCAGCGTAGGTTCCAACCAAGAGACCCAGTACTTC.

The chain joins TRBV27 to TRBJ2-7; D is unresolved. Germline loops: CDR1 MNHEY, CDR2 SMNVEV (reference sequence). The CDR3 contains 11 residues. V dropped 6 bases and J dropped 4 bases, with 7 bases sitting between them. DNA for the CDR3: TGTGCCAGCAGCCTAGGTTACGAGCAGTACTTC. Encoded protein: CASSLGYEQYF.

This clone showed up just once. V gene TRBV6-1 combines with J gene TRBJ1-2; D unresolved. The CDR3 runs 14 residues. The ends were cut back, 2 bases at V and 5 bases at J, with 12 bases in the middle. Per the germline V gene, CDR1 is MNHNS and CDR2 is SASEGT. CDR3 DNA sequence: TGTGCCAGCAGTGAAACGTCGGTGCGGTATGGCTACACCTTC. Amino acid sequence: CASSETSVRYGYTF.